The 12 T cell receptor beta chains below come from one sample, sequenced in a study of early T cells in non-severe SARS-CoV-2 infection. TCRdb reprocessed the 5' RACE reads with MiXCR, giving one entry per CDR3 protein. The table has tens of thousands of distinct CDR3 sequences, roughly 15% seen once; the top ten hold around 5.8%. The sample comprised whole blood. Receptor source: an adult who was a healthcare worker with PCR-confirmed SARS-CoV-2 infection or an uninfected control (not recorded which).

This clonotype has ten or more counts. The chain uses TRBV4-3 and TRBJ2-7; 9 positions agree with TRBD1. V was clipped by 1 base and J by 1 base; unmatched bases: 2. There are 15 residues in the CDR3. Germline V CDR1 and CDR2: LGHNA, YSLEER. As DNA, the CDR3 is TGCGCCAGCAGCCAAGCCGGGACAGGGTCCTACGAGCAGTACTTC. It codes for CASSQAGTGSYEQYF.

This clonotype was recorded many times. This chain links TRBV5-1 with TRBJ2-7; D is possibly TRBD1 (6 bases). Germline V gene sequence: CDR1 SGHRS, CDR2 YFSETQ. V shed 0 bases and J shed 2 bases, with 9 bases lying between them. CDR3 length: 14 residues. CDR3 bases: TGCGCCAGCAGCTTGGAGACAGGTACCTACGAGCAGTACTTC. Its protein product is CASSLETGTYEQYF.

This clonotype was counted only a few times. The genes are TRBV7-9 and TRBJ2-5; 9 positions agree with TRBD2. From germline, CDR1 is SEHNR and CDR2 FQNEAQ (reference sequence). The CDR3 is 16 residues long. With 2 bases clipped from V and 2 bases from J, the junction kept 6 bases outside the gene matches. In DNA form, the CDR3 reads TGTGCCAGCAGCTTAAGGACTAGCGATTTACAAGAGACCCAGTACTTC. Amino acids: CASSLRTSDLQETQYF.

In this sample, this clonotype turned up a few times. The rearrangement links TRBV7-2 to TRBJ1-1, with D unclear. The CDR3 consists of 14 residues. The ends were cut back, 4 bases at V and 7 bases at J, with 16 bases in the middle. CDR1 and CDR2 from the germline V gene are SGHTA and FQGNSA. The CDR3 nucleotides read TGTGCCAGCAGCTCGCGGATGGGAGAGTATGAAGCTTTCTTT. Translating gives CASSSRMGEYEAFF. Using reference TRBV7-2 and TRBJ1-1 for the parts outside the CDR3, the full variable domain is GAGVSQSPSNKVTEKGKDVELRCDPISGHTALYWYRQSLGQGLEFLIYFQGNSAPDKSGLPSDRFSAERTGGSVSTLTIQRTQQEDSAVYLCASSSRMGEYEAFFGQGTRLTVV.

The table lists this clonotype with many counts. The chain couples TRBV7-2 to TRBJ2-7; weak D call: TRBD2 (6 bases). In germline, CDR1 is SGHTA, CDR2 FQGNSA. The ends were cut back, 5 bases at V and 3 bases at J, with 8 bases in the middle. The CDR3 runs to 12 residues. The chain's CDR3 is CASSPTSYEQYF. CDR3 nucleotide sequence: TGTGCCAGCAGCCCGACTAGCTACGAGCAGTACTTC. The whole variable domain, filled in from reference TRBV7-2 and TRBJ2-7, reads GAGVSQSPSNKVTEKGKDVELRCDPISGHTALYWYRQSLGQGLEFLIYFQGNSAPDKSGLPSDRFSAERTGGSVSTLTIQRTQQEDSAVYLCASSPTSYEQYFGPGTRLTVT.

J is TRBJ2-3 and V is TRBV18, with TRBD1 matching over 7 bases. V shed 3 bases, J shed 1 base, and the junction held 13 bases outside the gene matches. The germline V gene encodes CDR1 KGHSH and CDR2 LQKENI. The CDR3 length is 18 residues. The CDR3 bases are TGTGCCAGCTCACCCTCTACTCAGACAGGGATGCGCACAGATACGCAGTATTTT. Translated: CASSPSTQTGMRTDTQYF.

In its sample, this clonotype was seen a few times. J is TRBJ2-1 and V is TRBV25-1; D ambiguous. V dropped 5 bases and J dropped 9 bases, with 23 bases sitting between them. The germline V gene encodes CDR1 MGHDK and CDR2 SYGVNS. CDR3 size: 16 residues. The CDR3 loop is CASSLSGVSSAIEQFF. DNA of the CDR3: TGTGCCAGCAGTTTAAGTGGAGTATCCTCCGCGATTGAGCAGTTCTTC. Full variable domain (remainder filled in from reference TRBV25-1 and TRBJ2-1): EADIYQTPRYLVIGTGKKITLECSQTMGHDKMYWYQQDPGMELHLIHYSYGVNSTEKGDLSSESTVSRIRTEHFPLTLESARPSHTSQYLCASSLSGVSSAIEQFFGPGTRLTVL.

The chain carries TRBV14 and TRBJ2-2; no reliable D call. The CDR3 consists of 12 residues. Germline V gives CDR1 SGHDN, CDR2 FVKESK. The V end was cut by 4 bases, the J end by 8 bases, with 8 bases between. CDR3 sequence: CASSLVVGELFF. The CDR3 DNA is TGTGCCAGCAGCCTGGTGGTAGGGGAGCTGTTTTTT.

The CDR3 DNA reads TGCGCCAGCAGCTTCGAAAGCCGGAGGACTAGCCCGTCCTACGAGCAGTACTTC. It codes for CASSFESRRTSPSYEQYF. V gene TRBV5-1 combines with J gene TRBJ2-7; 8 bases agree with TRBD2. The V segment lost 2 bases and the J segment 1 base; nucleotides outside the gene matches: 14. This CDR3 has 18 amino acids. Germline V gene data show CDR1 as SGHRS and CDR2 as YFSETQ.

V gene TRBV5-1 combines with J gene TRBJ1-4; D perhaps matches TRBD1 (6 bases). The CDR3 spans 15 residues. CDR1 is SGHRS, CDR2 YFSETQ, per germline. The V gene lost 4 bases and the J gene lost 7 bases, with 17 bases spanning the gap. Here the CDR3 reads CASSPDSPGPEKLFF. In DNA form, the CDR3 reads TGCGCCAGCAGCCCGGACAGTCCCGGACCTGAAAAACTGTTTTTT.

This clonotype has more than one count but fewer than ten. The V call is TRBV12-3 or TRBV12-4, the J call TRBJ2-6; D gene ambiguous. The CDR3 consists of 14 residues. V was trimmed by 7 bases and J by 0 bases, leaving 7 bases between them. Here the CDR3 DNA reads TGTGCCAGCATGGTCTTCTCTGGGGCCAACGTCCTGACTTTC. Its translation: CASMVFSGANVLTF.

V is TRBV6-6 and J is TRBJ2-5, with TRBD2 identical over 11 bases. Trimming took 6 bases from V and 4 from J; bases not matched to a gene: 10. Germline loops: CDR1 MNHNY, CDR2 SVGAGI (reference sequence). The CDR3 is made up of 16 amino acids. The chain's CDR3 is CASRHGTSGALETQYF. The CDR3 DNA reads TGTGCCAGCAGACACGGGACTAGCGGAGCTTTAGAGACCCAGTACTTC.